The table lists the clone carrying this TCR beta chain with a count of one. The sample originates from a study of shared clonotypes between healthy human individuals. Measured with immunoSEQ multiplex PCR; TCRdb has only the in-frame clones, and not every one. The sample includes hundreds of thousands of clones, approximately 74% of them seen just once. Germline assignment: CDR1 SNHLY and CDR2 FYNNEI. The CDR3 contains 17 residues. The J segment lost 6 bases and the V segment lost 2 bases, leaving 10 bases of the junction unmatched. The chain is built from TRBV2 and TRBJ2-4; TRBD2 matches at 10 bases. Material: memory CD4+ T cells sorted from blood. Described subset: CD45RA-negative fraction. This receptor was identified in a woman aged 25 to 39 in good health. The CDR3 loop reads CASSELAGGSRGNIQYF. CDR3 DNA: TGTGCCAGCAGTGAATTAGCGGGAGGATCGCGCGGAAACATTCAGTACTTC.